The T cell receptor (beta chain) described here comes from a study of CD8+ T cells in alopecia areata. Study background: Female approximately 6-10-week-old C3H/HeJ recipients received skin from approximately 6-12-month-old C3H/HeJ graft donors with spontaneous alopecia.

The sample holds a few counts of this clone. Its target is unknown. The gene names given are mouse names. The read stops 4 residues short of the end of the CDR3; the missing end is completed from the germline J gene. Findings and caveats of the study: Mice showed TCR sharing more clearly than patients did, possibly owing to HLA. Scalp sequencing captures resident alphabeta T cells of normal skin too. The study found higher clonality in lesional than normal scalp, especially in alopecia totalis/universalis.

The CDR3 consists of 13 residues. The V and J ends lost 2 bases and 1 base respectively, with 6 bases between them. Germline CDR1 is FNHDT and CDR2 is SITEND (reference sequence). Sequencing used cDNA as its template, made by extracting RNA and reverse transcribing it. Assay used: immunoSEQ multiplex PCR; TCRdb lists only in-frame clones, some missing. Listed for the sample are about 270,000 clones, none seen a single time. Pooled cutaneous lymph node cells were sorted using CD4, CD8alpha, NKG2D, NKG2ACE and other markers. What was sequenced was CD4+ T cells sorted from a lymph node. The sequence came from a C3H/HeJ mouse with alopecia areata. Mouse strain MHC haplotype: H2-k. The V and J genes are TRBV19 and TRBJ1-1; D gene uncertain. The CDR3 spells CASSMPGNTEVFF. Incomplete CDR3 DNA: TGTGCCAGCAGTATGCCAGGGAACACA. The whole variable domain, filled in from reference TRBV19 and TRBJ1-1, reads GGIITQTPKFLIGQEGQKLTLKCQQNFNHDTMYWYRQDSGKGLRLIYYSITENDLQKGDLSEGYDASREKKSSFSLTVTSAQKNEMAVFLCASSMPGNTEVFFGKGTRLTVV.